This is a list of T cell receptor beta chains from one sample in a study of T-cell reconstitution after alpha-beta-depleted transplantation in children. TCRdb reprocessed the PCR reads via MiXCR and lists one record per CDR3 protein. The data contain roughly 300,000 distinct CDR3 sequences, roughly 10% of them singletons. This material consisted of peripheral blood, taken 180 days after TCRalphabeta/CD19-depleted stem cell transplant. These receptors all stem from a male patient aged 2-15 years who had a stem cell transplant for chronic granulomatous disease, so the T cells may come from the graft donor. CDR3s include the opening cysteine and the closing phenylalanine or tryptophan. The order of the fields is clone size, V gene, D gene, J gene, CDR3 protein, CDR3 DNA. A D gene is named only where the DNA matches it firmly. Only part of the rows carry a size: once, few, many, or a class if the clone is expanded.

-	TRBV19	-	TRBJ1-5	CASSMRVGTTQNSNQPQHF	TGTGCCAGTAGTATGCGGGTTGGGACGACCCAAAATAGCAATCAGCCCCAGCATTTT
many	TRBV12-3/TRBV12-4	-	TRBJ2-5	CASSYHNQETQYF	TGTGCCAGCAGTTACCACAACCAAGAGACCCAGTACTTC
many	TRBV18	-	TRBJ1-5	CASSRTSSNQPQHF	TGTGCCAGCTCACGGACAAGCAGCAATCAGCCCCAGCATTTT
many	TRBV3-1	-	TRBJ2-2	CASSQDSHTGELFF	TGTGCCAGCAGCCAAGACAGTCACACCGGGGAGCTGTTTTTT
many	TRBV7-2	TRBD2	TRBJ2-7	CASSLVSPAGYYEQYF	TGTGCCAGCAGCTTAGTTTCGCCAGCGGGATACTACGAGCAGTACTTC
many	TRBV29-1	TRBD1	TRBJ2-1	CSVEDHHRGLQVSYNEQFF	TGCAGCGTTGAAGATCACCACAGGGGGCTCCAAGTCAGCTACAATGAGCAGTTCTTC
many	TRBV7-8	-	TRBJ1-6	CASRRQSPSSPLHF	TGTGCCAGCAGGCGGCAAAGTCCCAGCTCACCCCTCCACTTT
many	TRBV20-1	-	TRBJ2-4	CSARDRWRGAKNIQYF	TGCAGTGCTAGAGATAGGTGGAGGGGAGCCAAAAACATTCAGTACTTC
many	TRBV4-2	-	TRBJ2-7	CASSQDVAASYEQYF	TGTGCCAGCAGCCAAGACGTCGCCGCCTCCTACGAGCAGTACTTC
many	TRBV28	TRBD1	TRBJ2-1	CASRPKGTGAYNEQFF	TGTGCCAGCAGGCCCAAGGGGACAGGGGCCTACAATGAGCAGTTCTTC
many	TRBV12-3/TRBV12-4	-	TRBJ1-2	CASSPGAPYGYTF	TGTGCCAGCAGTCCAGGTGCCCCCTATGGCTACACCTTC
many	TRBV12-3/TRBV12-4	TRBD1	TRBJ2-7	CASRKTGDGSYEQYF	TGTGCCAGCAGAAAAACAGGGGATGGGTCCTACGAGCAGTACTTC
-	TRBV3-1	TRBD1	TRBJ1-2	CASSSRTGRYYGYTF	TGTGCCAGCAGCTCTCGGACAGGGCGGTACTATGGCTACACCTTC
many	TRBV12-3/TRBV12-4	-	TRBJ2-7	CASSVRADLGQYF	TGTGCCAGCAGTGTCCGGGCTGACCTAGGGCAGTACTTC
many	TRBV5-1	TRBD1	TRBJ1-1	CASSLAKGQGGGLTEAFF	TGCGCCAGCAGCTTGGCCAAGGGACAGGGGGGAGGTTTAACTGAAGCTTTCTTT
few	TRBV3-1	-	TRBJ2-1	CASSQDPANSYNEQFF	TGTGCCAGCAGCCAAGATCCAGCGAACTCCTACAATGAGCAGTTCTTC
many	TRBV15	TRBD1	TRBJ2-7	CATSRGDRVEQYF	TGTGCCACCAGCAGAGGGGACAGGGTTGAGCAGTACTTC
-	TRBV19	-	TRBJ2-4	CASTDRLAKNIQYF	TGTGCCAGTACCGACAGACTAGCCAAAAACATTCAGTACTTC
-	TRBV19	-	TRBJ2-3	CASSIDTFTDTQYF	TGTGCCAGTAGTATTGACACCTTCACAGATACGCAGTATTTT
-	TRBV5-5	-	TRBJ2-2	CASSFFRGNGELFF	TGTGCCAGCAGCTTTTTTCGCGGTAACGGGGAGCTGTTTTTT
many	TRBV5-1	-	TRBJ2-7	CASSLRTDLSPYEQYF	TGCGCCAGCAGCTTGAGGACAGATTTGTCCCCCTACGAGCAGTACTTC
many	TRBV6-1	-	TRBJ2-1	CASSPPGTSHNEQFF	TGTGCCAGCAGTCCCCCCGGGACTTCGCACAATGAGCAGTTCTTC
many	TRBV9	-	TRBJ2-3	CASSVERRADTQYF	TGTGCCAGCAGCGTAGAACGTCGGGCGGATACGCAGTATTTT
-	TRBV4-1	-	TRBJ1-1	CASSAIPGGRNTEAFF	TGCGCCAGCAGCGCTATCCCCGGGGGCCGGAACACTGAAGCTTTCTTT
many	TRBV7-9	-	TRBJ1-6	CASSHREWGSPLHF	TGTGCCAGCAGCCATAGAGAATGGGGCTCACCCCTCCACTTT
many	TRBV11-2	-	TRBJ1-4	CASSPATEKLFF	TGTGCCAGCAGCCCCGCTACCGAAAAACTGTTTTTT
many	TRBV7-9	-	TRBJ1-3	CASSLTSSGNTIYF	TGTGCCAGCAGCTTAACCAGCTCTGGAAACACCATATATTTT
-	TRBV6-5	-	TRBJ2-2	CASSYAPGELFF	TGTGCCAGCAGTTACGCGCCCGGGGAGCTGTTTTTT
few	TRBV18	TRBD1	TRBJ2-7	CASSTNRGEAYEQYF	TGTGCCAGCTCCACTAACAGGGGAGAAGCCTACGAGCAGTACTTC
few	TRBV30	-	TRBJ1-5	CAWSVLNQPQHF	TGTGCCTGGAGTGTTTTGAACCAGCCCCAGCATTTT
many	TRBV7-9	-	TRBJ1-2	CATTMIGLEGYTF	TGTGCCACAACAATGATTGGATTGGAGGGCTACACCTTC
-	TRBV7-2	-	TRBJ2-3	CASSFRARPTSTDTQYF	TGTGCCAGCAGCTTCCGGGCTAGGCCGACTAGCACAGATACGCAGTATTTT
many	TRBV20-1	-	TRBJ2-3	CSARASLGTDTQYF	TGCAGTGCTAGAGCTAGTTTAGGTACAGATACGCAGTATTTT
many	TRBV7-2	-	TRBJ2-2	CASSLNAITGELFF	TGTGCCAGCAGCTTAAATGCAATTACCGGGGAGCTGTTTTTT